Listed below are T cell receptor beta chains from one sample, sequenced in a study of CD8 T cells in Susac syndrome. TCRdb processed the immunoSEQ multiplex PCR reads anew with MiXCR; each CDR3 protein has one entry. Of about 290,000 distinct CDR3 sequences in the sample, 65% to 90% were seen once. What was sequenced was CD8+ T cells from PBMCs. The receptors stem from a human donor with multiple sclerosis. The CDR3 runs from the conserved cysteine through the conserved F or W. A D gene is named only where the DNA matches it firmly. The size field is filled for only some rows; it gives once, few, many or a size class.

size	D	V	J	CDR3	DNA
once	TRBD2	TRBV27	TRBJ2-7	CASSLLRGNEQYF	TGTGCCAGCAGTTTATTGCGGGGGAACGAGCAGTACTTC
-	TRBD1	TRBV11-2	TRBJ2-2	CASSPPGTGGTGELFF	TGTGCCAGCAGCCCGCCCGGGACAGGAGGGACCGGGGAGCTGTTTTTT
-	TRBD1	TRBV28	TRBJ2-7	CASSFPPDRGYEQYF	TGTGCCAGCAGTTTCCCCCCGGACAGGGGGTACGAGCAGTACTTC
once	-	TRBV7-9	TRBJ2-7	CASSLIRDTTYEQYF	TGTGCCAGCAGCTTAATCCGGGACACCACCTACGAGCAGTACTTC
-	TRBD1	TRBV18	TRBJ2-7	CASSTGTGWYEQYF	TGTGCCAGCTCGACCGGGACAGGGTGGTACGAGCAGTACTTC
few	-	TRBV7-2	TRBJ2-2	CASSLAGELFF	TGTGCCAGCAGCTTAGCCGGGGAGCTGTTTTTT
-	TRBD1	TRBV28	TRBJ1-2	CASSETPGQGQGGYTF	TGTGCCAGCAGTGAGACACCGGGACAGGGGCAGGGCGGCTACACCTTC
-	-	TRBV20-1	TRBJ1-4	CSARVNRQGPGEKLFF	TGCAGTGCTAGAGTCAATCGGCAGGGGCCGGGGGAAAAACTGTTTTTT
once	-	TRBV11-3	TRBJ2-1	CASSSRLDSYNEQFF	TGTGCCAGCAGCTCCCGACTAGACTCCTACAATGAGCAGTTCTTC
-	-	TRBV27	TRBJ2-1	CASSLSSHYEQFF	TGTGCCAGCAGTTTATCGAGTCATTATGAGCAGTTCTTC
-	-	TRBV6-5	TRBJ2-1	CASSYFVSLYNEQFF	TGTGCCAGCAGTTACTTCGTATCCCTCTACAATGAGCAGTTCTTC
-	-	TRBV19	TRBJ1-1	CASRIGLQVNTEAFF	TGTGCCAGCAGGATTGGATTACAGGTGAACACTGAAGCTTTCTTT
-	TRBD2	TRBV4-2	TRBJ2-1	CASSQDKGRGGNEQFF	TGTGCCAGCAGCCAAGATAAGGGGCGGGGGGGCAATGAGCAGTTCTTC
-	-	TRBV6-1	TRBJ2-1	CASSQGGARPLDNEQFF	TGTGCCAGCAGCCAGGGCGGGGCCAGGCCCCTGGACAATGAGCAGTTCTTC
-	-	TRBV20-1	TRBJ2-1	CSARLEGVVSYNEQFF	TGCAGTGCTAGACTAGAGGGGGTTGTCTCCTACAATGAGCAGTTCTTC
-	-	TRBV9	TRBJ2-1	CASSTDGGSYNEQFF	TGTGCCAGCAGCACCGATGGGGGCTCCTACAATGAGCAGTTCTTC
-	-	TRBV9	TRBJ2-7	CASSVEPSLSYEQYF	TGTGCCAGCAGCGTTGAGCCATCCCTCTCCTACGAGCAGTACTTC
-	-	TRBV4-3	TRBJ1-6	CASSQGFSTDVFSYNSPLHF	TGCGCCAGCAGCCAAGGTTTTTCGACAGACGTCTTCTCCTATAATTCACCCCTCCACTTT
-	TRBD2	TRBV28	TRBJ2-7	CASSPRLASSYEQYF	TGTGCCAGCAGTCCCAGACTAGCATCCTCCTACGAGCAGTACTTC
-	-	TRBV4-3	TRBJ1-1	CASSQVPTATEAFF	TGCGCCAGCAGCCAAGTTCCGACTGCTACTGAAGCTTTCTTT
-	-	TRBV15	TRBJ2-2	CATSFAGNGELFF	TGTGCCACCAGCTTCGCAGGGAACGGGGAGCTGTTTTTT
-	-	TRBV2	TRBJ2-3	CASSGSSESTDTQYF	TGTGCCAGCAGTGGTTCTAGCGAAAGCACAGATACGCAGTATTTT
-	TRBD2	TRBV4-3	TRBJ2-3	CASSPFSGGTDTQYF	TGCGCCAGCAGCCCCTTTAGCGGGGGCACAGATACGCAGTATTTT
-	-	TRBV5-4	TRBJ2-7	CASSLGPGSGAYEQYF	TGTGCCAGCAGCTTGGGCCCGGGGTCTGGGGCCTACGAGCAGTACTTC
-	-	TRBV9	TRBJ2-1	CASSVGHWGDEQFF	TGTGCCAGCAGCGTAGGTCACTGGGGCGATGAGCAGTTCTTC
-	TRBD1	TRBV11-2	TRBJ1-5	CASSYTGENQPQHF	TGTGCCAGCAGCTATACAGGGGAAAATCAGCCCCAGCATTTT
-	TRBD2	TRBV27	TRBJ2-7	CASSPLAGGIDEQYF	TGTGCCAGCAGTCCCCTGGCGGGAGGGATCGACGAGCAGTACTTC
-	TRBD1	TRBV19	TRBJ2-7	CASSIGTGTYEQYF	TGTGCCAGTAGTATTGGGACAGGAACCTACGAGCAGTACTTC
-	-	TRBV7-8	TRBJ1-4	CASSLERGNEKLFF	TGTGCCAGCAGCTTAGAGAGGGGTAATGAAAAACTGTTTTTT
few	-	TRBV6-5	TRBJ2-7	CASSYSLGWEVYEQYF	TGTGCCAGCAGTTACTCTCTCGGGTGGGAGGTTTACGAGCAGTACTTC
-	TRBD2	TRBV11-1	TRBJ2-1	CASSLLRTRSLRGEQFF	TGTGCCAGCAGCTTACTCCGGACTAGATCCCTTAGGGGTGAGCAGTTCTTC
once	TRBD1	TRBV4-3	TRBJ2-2	CASSHPDRGPTGELFF	TGCGCCAGCAGCCACCCCGACAGGGGGCCCACCGGGGAGCTGTTTTTT
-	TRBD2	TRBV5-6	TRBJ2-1	CASSFGTSTYNEQFF	TGTGCCAGCAGCTTCGGGACTAGTACTTACAATGAGCAGTTCTTC
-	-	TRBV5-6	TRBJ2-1	CASSLPEGHFREQFF	TGTGCCAGCAGCTTACCGGAGGGGCACTTCAGGGAGCAGTTCTTC
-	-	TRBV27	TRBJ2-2	CASSSGEPHGAGELFF	TGTGCCAGCAGTTCAGGCGAGCCCCATGGGGCGGGGGAGCTGTTTTTT